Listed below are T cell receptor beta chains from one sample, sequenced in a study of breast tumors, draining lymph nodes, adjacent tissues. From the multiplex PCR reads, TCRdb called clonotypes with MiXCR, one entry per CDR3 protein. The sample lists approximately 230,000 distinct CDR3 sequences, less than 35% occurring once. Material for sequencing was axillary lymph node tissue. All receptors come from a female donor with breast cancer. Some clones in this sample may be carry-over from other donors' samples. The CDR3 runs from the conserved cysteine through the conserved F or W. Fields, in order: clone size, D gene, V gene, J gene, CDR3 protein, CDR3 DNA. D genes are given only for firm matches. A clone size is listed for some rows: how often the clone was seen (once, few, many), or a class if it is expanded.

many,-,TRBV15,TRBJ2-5,CATSRGQQKETQYF,TGTGCCACCAGCAGAGGTCAGCAGAAAGAGACCCAGTACTTC
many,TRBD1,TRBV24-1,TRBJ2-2,CATSDPRRGTGVTGELFF,TGTGCCACCAGTGATCCGAGGAGGGGGACAGGGGTTACTGGGGAGCTGTTTTTT
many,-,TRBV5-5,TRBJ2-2,CASSLVGRATGELFF,TGTGCCAGCAGCTTGGTGGGCAGGGCAACCGGGGAGCTGTTTTTT
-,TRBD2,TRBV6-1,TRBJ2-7,CASSQGLAGGPYEQYF,TGTGCCAGCAGCCAGGGACTAGCGGGAGGGCCCTACGAGCAGTACTTC
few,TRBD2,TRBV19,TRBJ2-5,CASSKLAGARLGETQSF,TGTGCCAGTAGTAAACTAGCGGGGGCCCGCCTTGGGGAGACCCAGTCCTTC
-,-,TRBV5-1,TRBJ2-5,CASSLGGDGTQYF,TGCGCCAGCAGCTTGGGTGGGGACGGGACCCAGTACTTC
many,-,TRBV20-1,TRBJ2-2,CSALNLMDGELFF,TGCAGTGCTTTAAACTTAATGGACGGGGAGCTGTTTTTT
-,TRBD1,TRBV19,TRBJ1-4,CASSIRGLRGEKLFF,TGTGCCAGTAGTATCAGGGGGCTACGAGGTGAAAAACTGTTTTTT
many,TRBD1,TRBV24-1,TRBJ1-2,CATSDSDGQGPLGYTF,TGTGCCACCAGTGATTCCGATGGACAGGGCCCTTTGGGCTACACCTTC
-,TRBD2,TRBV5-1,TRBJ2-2,CASSFLSGGRTGELFF,TGCGCCAGCAGCTTCCTTAGCGGGGGGCGCACCGGGGAGCTGTTTTTT
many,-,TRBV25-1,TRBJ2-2,CASEGGNTGELFF,TGTGCCAGTGAGGGAGGGAACACCGGGGAGCTGTTTTTT
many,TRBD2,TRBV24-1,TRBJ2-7,CATSVSTSGRAGYEQYF,TGTGCCACCAGTGTCTCGACTAGCGGGAGGGCCGGGTACGAGCAGTACTTC
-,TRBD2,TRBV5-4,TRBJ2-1,CASSLGGKAGAPYNEQFF,TGTGCCAGCAGCTTGGGGGGGAAAGCGGGGGCCCCCTACAATGAGCAGTTCTTC
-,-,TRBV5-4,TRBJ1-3,CASSLEGPAGNTIYF,TGTGCCAGCAGCTTGGAAGGGCCGGCTGGAAACACCATATATTTT
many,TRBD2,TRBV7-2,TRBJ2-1,CASSHSSGNEQFF,TGTGCCAGCAGCCACTCTAGCGGCAATGAGCAGTTCTTC
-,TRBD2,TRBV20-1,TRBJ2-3,CSALRLAGAGDTQYF,TGCAGTGCCCTGAGACTAGCGGGAGCGGGAGATACGCAGTATTTT
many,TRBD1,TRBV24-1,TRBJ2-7,CATSESGGNEQYF,TGTGCCACCAGTGAATCAGGGGGCAACGAGCAGTACTTC
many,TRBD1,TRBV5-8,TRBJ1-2,CASRRTGLYGYTF,TGTGCCAGCAGAAGGACAGGGCTGTATGGCTACACCTTC
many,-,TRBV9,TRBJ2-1,CASSVGGAQNYNEQFF,TGTGCCAGCAGCGTAGGGGGCGCCCAGAACTACAATGAGCAGTTCTTC
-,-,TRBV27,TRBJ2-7,CASSLAQGSTYEQYF,TGTGCCAGCAGTTTGGCTCAAGGCAGCACCTACGAGCAGTACTTC
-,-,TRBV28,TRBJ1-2,CASRGYSTGGYTF,TGTGCCAGCAGAGGATATAGTACGGGTGGCTACACCTTC
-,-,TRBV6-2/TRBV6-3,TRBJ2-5,CASSYSRGFQETQYF,TGTGCCAGCAGTTACTCCAGGGGATTCCAAGAGACCCAGTACTTC
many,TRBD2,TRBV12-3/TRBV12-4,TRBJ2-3,CASSPGLAGAGPDTQYF,TGTGCCAGCAGTCCGGGACTAGCGGGAGCGGGCCCAGATACGCAGTATTTT
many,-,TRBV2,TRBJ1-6,CASSDETEYNSPLHF,TGTGCCAGCAGTGATGAGACGGAATATAATTCACCCCTCCACTTT
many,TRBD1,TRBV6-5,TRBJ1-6,CASSRRTGGGSPLHF,TGTGCCAGCAGCCGACGGACAGGGGGCGGTTCACCCCTCCACTTT
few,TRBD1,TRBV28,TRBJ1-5,CASRGQGSGYSNQPQHF,TGTGCCAGCAGAGGACAGGGCAGTGGTTATAGCAATCAGCCCCAGCATTTT
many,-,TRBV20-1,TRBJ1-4,CSASKTGEREKLFF,TGCAGTGCTTCGAAGACAGGTGAAAGAGAAAAACTGTTTTTT
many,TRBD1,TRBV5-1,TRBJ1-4,CASSQRDRGQGNEKLFF,TGCGCCAGCAGCCAAAGGGACAGGGGGCAGGGTAATGAAAAACTGTTTTTT
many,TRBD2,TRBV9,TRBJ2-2,CASQASGYTGELFF,TGTGCCAGCCAGGCTAGCGGGTACACCGGGGAGCTGTTTTTT
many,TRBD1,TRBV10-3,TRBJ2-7,CAISVGRGTYEQYF,TGTGCCATCAGTGTTGGCAGGGGGACCTACGAGCAGTACTTC
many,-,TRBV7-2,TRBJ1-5,CASSTGLNQPQHF,TGTGCCAGCAGTACAGGGCTCAATCAGCCCCAGCATTTT
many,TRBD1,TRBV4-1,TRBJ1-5,CASSPIGTASNQPQHF,TGCGCCAGCAGCCCTATCGGGACAGCTAGCAATCAGCCCCAGCATTTT
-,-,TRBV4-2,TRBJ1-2,CASSQDLLEGCTF,TGTGCCAGCAGCCAAGATTTGTTGGAGGGCTGCACCTTC
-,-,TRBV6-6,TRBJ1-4,CASNSGLWNEKLFF,TGTGCCAGCAACTCGGGATTGTGGAATGAAAAACTGTTTTTT
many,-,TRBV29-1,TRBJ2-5,CSVEAGQETQYF,TGCAGCGTTGAGGCGGGGCAAGAGACCCAGTACTTC